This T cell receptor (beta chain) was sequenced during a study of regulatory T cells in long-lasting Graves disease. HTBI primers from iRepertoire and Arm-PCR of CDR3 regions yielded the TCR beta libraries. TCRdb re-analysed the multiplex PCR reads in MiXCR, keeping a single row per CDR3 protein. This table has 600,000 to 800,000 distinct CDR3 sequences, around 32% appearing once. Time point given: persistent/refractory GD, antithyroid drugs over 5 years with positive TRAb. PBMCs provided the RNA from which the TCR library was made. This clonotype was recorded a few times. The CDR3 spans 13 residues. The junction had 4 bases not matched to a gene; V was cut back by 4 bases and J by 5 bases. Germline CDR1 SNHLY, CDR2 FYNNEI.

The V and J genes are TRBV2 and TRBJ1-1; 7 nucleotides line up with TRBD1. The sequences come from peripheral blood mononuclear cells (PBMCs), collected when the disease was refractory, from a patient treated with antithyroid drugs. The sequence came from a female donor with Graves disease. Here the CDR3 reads CASSVNRGTEAFF. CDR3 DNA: TGTGCCAGCAGTGTTAACAGGGGAACTGAAGCTTTCTTT.